This T cell receptor (beta chain) is from a study of OX40 agonist ivuxolimab in advanced cancers. Regarding the study in general: Ivuxolimab was a fully human IgG2 agonistic monoclonal antibody targeting the costimulatory receptor OX40 (CD134). Intravenous ivuxolimab was administered to patients every 2 weeks at six dose levels: 0.01, 0.1, 0.3, 1.5, 3 and 10 mg/kg. Partial responses were achieved by three dose-escalation patients, of whom one had hepatocellular carcinoma and two had cutaneous melanoma. The paper describes the monotherapy dose-escalation part (N ≈ 49 patients) of the phase I trial of ivuxolimab. The dose-escalation cohort was roughly 80% male with a mean age of approximately 60 years, ranging from roughly 20 to 80. The purpose of peripheral TCRbeta sequencing was to test whether ivuxolimab changed TCR sequence diversity and led to clonal T-cell expansion. Prior anti-PD-1, anti-PD-L1 or anti-CTLA-4 therapy was permitted, and about 40% of dose-escalation patients had received checkpoint inhibitors. Of the roughly 52 dose-escalation patients, hepatocellular carcinoma was present in around 19, melanoma in roughly 15, renal cell carcinoma in 9 and head and neck cancer in 9. Study-level results and caveats: In partial responders in the 0.1-3.0 mg/kg groups, normalized peripheral clonal expansion was found to be among the lowest, especially among CD8+ T cells. At doses from 0.1 to 3.0 mg/kg, clonal expansion was seen in both CD4+ and CD8+ blood T cells between baseline and week 6. The antigen specificity of the clonally expanded peripheral T cells was not determined. Low levels of normalized T-cell clonal expansion were also shown by some nonresponding patients. On average, CD8+ T cells showed more expanded clones than CD4+ T cells after ivuxolimab.

Patients with autoimmune disease history or receiving systemic immunosuppression were excluded from the trial. Peripheral blood for TCR sequencing was drawn from every dose cohort at baseline, at cycle 4 day 1 and at cycle 7 day 1. The samples were taken from a phase I, first-in-human, multicenter, open-label dose-escalation trial of ivuxolimab. Adults with locally advanced or metastatic melanoma, renal cell, hepatocellular, or head and neck squamous cell carcinoma were enrolled in the trial. Before TCR sequencing, CD4+ T cells and CD8+ T cells were sorted from peripheral blood as separate populations. CDR1 and CDR2, per the germline V gene, are SNHLY and FYNNEI. The CDR3 starts with the cysteine, ends with the phenylalanine, and has 13 residues. Just CDR3 DNA is preserved here, 39 bases in frame from base 1. Compared with germline, V lacks 5 bases and J lacks 7 bases; bases without a gene match: 6.

To sequence the TCRbeta CDR3 region, genomic DNA was isolated from the sorted cells. The immunoSEQ Assay was used for sequencing of TCRbeta CDR3 regions. Imported from immuneACCESS, the table was reduced by TCRdb to in-frame sequences with V and J called. These copies leave out some clones; in studies compared against another copy, an unresolved V gene accounts for under half, and the cause of the remainder is not known. In all, the sample holds tens of thousands of clones, and around 82% of those were seen once. The ten largest make up around 7.5% of the sample. A remark on this clone: The clone's antigen remains unknown. No base quality information exists; no much larger clone differs at one position.

Material: CD4+ or CD8+ T cells sorted from blood, obtained in a trial of the OX40 agonist ivuxolimab. Recombination connected TRBV2 to TRBJ1-1; a stretch of 8 junction bases matches TRBD1. The TCR comes from an adult with an advanced solid tumor such as melanoma, head and neck, liver or kidney cancer. The CDR3 has the sequence CASSSDRGYEAFF. The DNA sequence is as follows: TGTGCCAGCAGTTCAGACAGGGGATATGAAGCTTTCTTT.